Following are 30 T cell receptor beta chains from one sample sequenced in a study of regulatory T cells in long-lasting Graves disease. TCR beta libraries were built with iRepertoire HTBI primers and Arm-PCR of CDR3 regions. TCRdb ran MiXCR on the multiplex PCR reads and lists one entry per CDR3 protein. The sample carries around 450,000 distinct CDR3 sequences, 20% to 25% recorded once. Time point specified: persistent/refractory GD, antithyroid drugs over 5 years with positive TRAb. From RNA extracted from PBMCs, the TCR library was made. This specimen was peripheral blood mononuclear cells (PBMCs), taken when the disease was refractory, from a patient treated with antithyroid drugs. These receptors were taken from a female donor with Graves disease.

This clonotype was counted ten times or more. V and J are TRBV6-6 and TRBJ2-5; 11 bases agree with TRBD1. CDR3 length: 17 residues. Germline V CDR1 and CDR2: MNHNY, SVGAGI (reference sequence). V was pared by 0 bases and J by 4 bases, with 7 bases of the junction left unmatched. CDR3 bases: TGTGCCAGCAGTTACTCGATCGGGACAGGGGGGAGAGAGACCCAGTACTTC. The encoded protein is CASSYSIGTGGRETQYF.

This clonotype was seen many times. The rearrangement uses TRBV28 and TRBJ1-6; D call uncertain. Germline loops: CDR1 MDHEN, CDR2 SYDVKM. Trimming removed 5 bases from V and 14 bases from J, with 16 bases in between. This CDR3 is 13 amino acids long. CDR3 coding DNA: TGTGCCAGCAGTCCCCTAGGATTATGGGCCCTCCACTTT. This codes for CASSPLGLWALHF.

At least ten counts were recorded for this clonotype. The V call is TRBV11-3, the J call TRBJ2-5, with 9 bases lining up with TRBD2. CDR1 and CDR2 from the germline V gene are SGHNT and YENEEA. The CDR3 runs to 16 residues. V shed 0 bases and J 5 bases; nucleotides not matched to a gene: 7. CDR3 sequence: CASSLEGAGGEETQYF. CDR3 sequence (DNA): TGTGCCAGCAGCTTAGAGGGAGCGGGAGGCGAGGAGACCCAGTACTTC.

The J gene is TRBJ1-4, the V gene TRBV12-3 or TRBV12-4; D is ambiguous. This CDR3 has 14 residues. With 2 bases removed from V and 6 bases from J, the gap between germline ends came to 10 bases. CDR3 in DNA: TGTGCCAGCAGTTTAAGGCAGTCGGATGAAAAACTGTTTTTT. Protein: CASSLRQSDEKLFF.

This clonotype appeared a few times. This chain joins TRBV30 and TRBJ1-1; D may be TRBD1 (5 bases). The length of the CDR3 is 13 residues. V was pared by 8 bases and J by 0 bases, with 13 bases between. Germline V gives CDR1 GTSNPN, CDR2 SVGIG (reference sequence). The CDR3 sequence: CAVNPTVNTEAFF. The CDR3 DNA reads TGTGCCGTTAACCCGACAGTGAACACTGAAGCTTTCTTT.

On this clonotype itself: Just one base apart from a much larger clone, this may be a read error. The V gene is TRBV3-1, the J gene TRBJ2-5, with TRBD1 as a possible D gene (5 bases). The CDR3 consists of 14 residues. CDR1 is LGHDT and CDR2 is YNNKEL in the germline V gene (reference sequence). CDR3 region: CASSQVQGYETQHF. CDR3 bases: TGTGCCAGCAGCCAAGTGCAGGGCTACGAGACCCAGCACTTC.

This clonotype was picked up many times. The chain combines TRBV7-8 with TRBJ1-5, with D tentatively TRBD1 (6 bases). Trimming took off 6 bases at V and 3 bases at J, with 18 bases between the two ends. This CDR3 has 16 residues. Germline CDR1 reads SGHVS; CDR2 reads FQNEAQ. The CDR3 bases are TGTGCCAGCAGTCCCCAGGCGGACAGCCTCAATCAGCCCCAGCATTTT. This encodes CASSPQADSLNQPQHF.

This clonotype was observed many times. The V gene is TRBV7-2, the J gene TRBJ2-2; 16 nucleotides agree with TRBD2. The V segment lost 2 bases and the J segment 1 base; nucleotides outside the gene matches: 7. There are 20 residues in the CDR3. In germline, CDR1 is SGHTA, CDR2 FQGNSA. The DNA of the CDR3 is TGTGCCAGCAGCTTATTCGGGACTAGCGGGAGGGCCCGGAACACCGGGGAGCTGTTTTTT. This translates into CASSLFGTSGRARNTGELFF.

This clonotype was found many times. J is TRBJ2-7 and V is TRBV20-1; TRBD1 or TRBD2 may be the D gene (5 bases each). The CDR3 runs 11 residues. Looked up from germline, CDR1 is DFQATT and CDR2 is SNEGSKA (reference sequence). V lost 3 bases, J lost 5 bases, and 8 bases lay in between. The CDR3 reads CSASSGHEQYF. The CDR3 coding sequence is TGCAGTGCTAGCTCGGGGCACGAGCAGTACTTC.

This clonotype was seen only a few times. The chain recombines TRBV19 with TRBJ1-4; D ambiguous. CDR1 and CDR2 from the germline V gene are LNHDA and SQIVND (reference sequence). The CDR3 has 13 residues. Trimming pared 7 bases from V and 0 bases from J, leaving 6 bases between. This CDR3 reads CASNRATNEKLFF. CDR3 in DNA: TGTGCCAGTAATAGAGCAACTAATGAAAAACTGTTTTTT.

This clonotype was detected many times. The rearrangement joins TRBV6-1 to TRBJ1-1; 7 nucleotides align to TRBD1. Germline values: CDR1 MNHNS, CDR2 SASEGT. The CDR3 sequence is 12 residues long. With V trimmed by 6 bases and J by 3 bases, 1 base remained unmatched. The DNA for the CDR3 is TGTGCCAGCAGGGGGACAGACACTGAAGCTTTCTTT. Translation: CASRGTDTEAFF.

This clonotype has ten or more counts. This chain links TRBV28 with TRBJ2-6; no clear D gene. The CDR3 length is 15 residues. Trimming took 1 base from V and 0 from J, leaving 4 bases between them. The germline V gene has CDR1 MDHEN and CDR2 SYDVKM. The CDR3 sequence is CASSLFGSGANVLTF. The CDR3 nucleotides are TGTGCCAGCAGTTTATTCGGCTCTGGGGCCAACGTCCTGACTTTC.

V usage is TRBV5-1 and J usage is TRBJ2-5; D might be TRBD1 or TRBD2, each matching 6 bases. The CDR3 is made up of 15 amino acids. V lost 2 bases to trimming and J lost 1 base, with 12 bases between them. The V gene's germline CDR1 is SGHRS and CDR2 YFSETQ. Here the CDR3 DNA reads TGCGCCAGCAGCTTCGGGGGCTCGCTCCAAGAGACCCAGTACTTC. Its protein product is CASSFGGSLQETQYF.

The table lists this clonotype with a few counts. The rearrangement links TRBV28 to TRBJ1-4, with D possibly matching TRBD1 (5 bases). Germline V gene sequence: CDR1 MDHEN, CDR2 SYDVKM. The CDR3 spans 21 residues. The V end was cut by 0 bases, the J end by 4 bases, with 27 bases between. In DNA form, the CDR3 reads TGTGCCAGCAGTTTATGGGCATCTCGGGACCGAGGACGGCACTTTAATGAAAAACTGTTTTTT. Translation gives CASSLWASRDRGRHFNEKLFF.

This rearrangement joins TRBV19 to TRBJ2-3; unclear D gene. The CDR3 covers 14 residues. V shed 0 bases and J shed 12 bases, with 16 bases lying between them. The germline CDR1 and CDR2 sequences are LNHDA and SQIVND (reference sequence). CDR3 protein: CASSIDLSWIDQYF. As DNA, the CDR3 is TGTGCCAGTAGTATAGATCTATCATGGATCGACCAGTATTTT.

The chain uses TRBV28 and TRBJ2-3, with 7 positions matching TRBD1. The CDR3 length is 16 residues. Germline values: CDR1 MDHEN, CDR2 SYDVKM. With 2 bases clipped from V and 2 bases from J, the junction kept 7 bases outside the gene matches. The DNA for the CDR3 is TGTGCCAGCAGTTTACCACTACAGGGGCACACAGATACGCAGTATTTT. Encoded protein: CASSLPLQGHTDTQYF.

The chain uses TRBV10-3 and TRBJ1-1, with no clear D. Trimming pared 8 bases from V and 1 base from J, leaving 14 bases between. The length of the CDR3 is 14 residues. Germline-derived CDR1 and CDR2 are ENHRY and SYGVKD. CDR3 sequence reads: CAIGVEGKNTEAFF. In DNA, the CDR3 is TGTGCCATCGGGGTAGAAGGGAAGAACACTGAAGCTTTCTTT.

V usage is TRBV5-4 and J usage is TRBJ2-7, with TRBD1 matching over 8 bases. Germline V CDR1 and CDR2: SGHNT, YYREEE (reference sequence). The CDR3 length is 15 residues. The V and J ends lost 0 bases and 4 bases, in that order; junction bases with no gene match: 6. As DNA, the CDR3 is TGTGCCAGCAGCTTGGAGGCAGGGGGCAGGTACGAGCAGTACTTC. This codes for CASSLEAGGRYEQYF.

This clonotype was counted at least ten times. The rearrangement joins TRBV28 to TRBJ2-5; D perhaps matches TRBD1 (5 bases). Trimming removed 10 bases at V and 2 bases at J, with 20 bases between. Germline CDR1 is MDHEN and CDR2 is SYDVKM. The CDR3 is 15 amino acids. The CDR3 region is CAITPLGQRQETQYF. The CDR3 nucleotides read TGTGCCATCACCCCCCTGGGGCAGAGACAAGAGACCCAGTACTTC.

The table lists this clonotype with many counts. CDR3: CASSLDRINTEAFF. CDR3 nucleotide sequence: TGTGCCAGCAGTTTAGACAGGATTAACACTGAAGCTTTCTTT. The chain has TRBV28 and TRBJ1-1; tentatively, D is TRBD1 (6 bases). Per the germline V gene, CDR1 is MDHEN and CDR2 is SYDVKM. CDR3 length: 14 amino acids. Trimming shortened V by 2 bases and J by 2 bases, and 9 bases separated the two germline ends.

This chain links TRBV30 with TRBJ2-4, with D possibly matching TRBD2 (5 bases). The V end lost 3 bases, the J end lost 3 bases, and 15 bases lay between the germline ends. Germline CDR1 reads GTSNPN; CDR2 reads SVGIG (reference sequence). This CDR3 is 15 amino acids long. DNA for the CDR3: TGTGCCTGGAGCAGGACCGAGGGCGGCAAAAACATTCAGTACTTC. It is translated as CAWSRTEGGKNIQYF.

This clonotype was observed many times. The chain uses TRBV28 and TRBJ2-6; TRBD1 matches at 7 bases. The trim removed 5 bases at V and 2 bases at J, leaving 3 bases unmatched. The CDR3 loop spans 15 amino acids. Germline V gene sequence: CDR1 MDHEN, CDR2 SYDVKM. The CDR3: CASSRQGPGANVLTF. Here the CDR3 DNA reads TGTGCCAGCAGTAGACAGGGCCCTGGGGCCAACGTCCTGACTTTC.

This clonotype was picked up many times. This sequence joins TRBV12-3 or TRBV12-4 and TRBJ2-2; D may correspond to TRBD1 or TRBD2 (5 bases each). The CDR3 length is 16 residues. Trimming cost V 5 bases and J 3 bases, with 16 bases left between them. The DNA for the CDR3 is TGTGCCAGCAGTCTATGGGACCGCTGGGACACCGGGGAGCTGTTTTTT. This codes for CASSLWDRWDTGELFF.

The V call is TRBV12-5, the J call TRBJ2-5, with D perhaps matching TRBD1 (7 bases). The V end lost 5 bases, the J end lost 5 bases, and 12 bases lay between the germline ends. The germline CDR1 and CDR2 sequences are LGHNT and FRNRAP. This CDR3 region has 13 residues. CDR3 loop: CASGKAGGETQYF. The DNA of the CDR3 is TGTGCTAGTGGTAAAGCAGGGGGGGAGACCCAGTACTTC.

The sample holds many counts of this clonotype. This chain uses TRBV15 with TRBJ1-2; a possible D gene is TRBD1 (6 bases). The CDR3 contains 13 residues. Germline V lookup: CDR1 LNHNV, CDR2 YYDKDF (reference sequence). The V and J ends lost 4 bases and 7 bases respectively, with 13 bases between them. The CDR3 DNA is TGTGCCACCAGCATCCAACAGGGAACTGGCTACACCTTC. Residues: CATSIQQGTGYTF.

This clonotype came up many times. This chain uses TRBV10-3 with TRBJ2-5; D may match TRBD1 or TRBD2 (6 bases each). Germline CDR1 ENHRY, CDR2 SYGVKD. Trimming took 6 bases from V and 5 from J, leaving 22 bases between them. CDR3 length: 16 residues. For the CDR3, the DNA is TGTGCCATCAGCTCGGAGGGACACCGTGGGAAGGAGACCCAGTACTTC. It is translated as CAISSEGHRGKETQYF.

The V gene is TRBV13, the J gene TRBJ2-2; 13 bases fit TRBD2. CDR1 is PRHDT and CDR2 is FYEKMQ in the germline V gene (reference sequence). This CDR3 comprises 18 residues. With 5 bases clipped from V and 2 bases from J, the junction kept 8 bases outside the gene matches. The CDR3 DNA reads as TGTGCCAGCAGCCCCGGACTAGCGGGAGAAGGAAACACCGGGGAGCTGTTTTTT. It specifies CASSPGLAGEGNTGELFF.

V is TRBV12-3 or TRBV12-4 and J is TRBJ2-2, with D uncertain. The CDR3 runs to 15 residues. V gave up 1 base and J gave up 0 bases, with 6 bases separating them. The CDR3 nucleotides read TGTGCCAGCAGTTTAGTCGGGTCGAACACCGGGGAGCTGTTTTTT. This translates into CASSLVGSNTGELFF.

The chain couples TRBV28 to TRBJ2-1; 9 bases map to TRBD2. Germline V gives CDR1 MDHEN, CDR2 SYDVKM. There are 13 residues in the CDR3. V was pared by 10 bases and J by 10 bases, with 11 bases of the junction left unmatched. DNA for the CDR3: TGTGCCACCCTTCTAGCGGGAATGGCCGAGCAGTTCTTC. Translation: CATLLAGMAEQFF.

This clonotype was found many times. V and J are TRBV11-2 and TRBJ1-1; TRBD1 matches at 7 bases. V dropped 2 bases and J dropped 11; count of bases not matched to a gene: 5. The CDR3 has 12 residues. In germline, CDR1 is SGHAT, CDR2 FQNNGV. CDR3 bases: TGTGCCAGCAGCTTATGGCAGGGGGTCGCTTTCTTT. Translating it yields CASSLWQGVAFF.